The clone carrying this T cell receptor (beta chain) is classed as medium-sized by frequency. This sample stems from a study of T cell clusters in autoimmune cytopenias. One tube held mixed TRB-A and TRB-B primer pools for touch-down PCR. Reanalyzing the multiplex PCR reads, TCRdb keeps one entry per CDR3 protein, without DNA. The table for this sample gives several hundred distinct CDR3 sequences. Germline V gene data show CDR1 as KGHDR and CDR2 as SFDVKD. This CDR3 region has 14 residues. TRB was amplified from about 270 ng of peripheral blood genomic DNA per sample. These data were likewise used in another study, on T cell repertoires in aging, cancer and after chemotherapy. Turning to that study: Roughly 8.9 million TCR reads were in the whole dataset. Compared with age-matched healthy donors, untreated hematological or solid cancer patients showed higher blood TCR clonality. Lymphoid organ infiltration in hematological cancer patients may impair thymic emigration or peripheral T cell expansion.

The chain couples TRBV24-1 to TRBJ2-3; as DNA is missing, the TRBD1 call by TCRdb cannot be tested. Sequenced sample: peripheral blood. This receptor was obtained from a human donor with chronic lymphocytic leukemia. CDR3 sequence: CATSEHRETDTQYF.